The T cell receptor (beta chain) under discussion was sequenced for a study of T-cell reconstitution after alpha-beta-depleted transplantation in children. Study results and caveats: By about two months after transplant, alpha-beta T cells reportedly arose from several hundred graft clones that had expanded. The authors attributed T-cell counts and diversity one year after transplant mostly to newly produced T cells.

Unique molecular identifiers were incorporated during preparation of the TCRbeta library. TCRdb used MiXCR to reprocess the PCR reads, holding one entry per CDR3 protein. Seen here are about 9,200 distinct CDR3 sequences, about 15% observed once, and the top ten hold 53%. CDR1 is ENHRY, CDR2 SYGVKD, per germline. V lost 11 bases and J lost 6, with 20 bases in between. The CDR3 consists of 14 residues. This clonotype was recorded at least ten times. Its specificity is unknown. The rearrangement uses TRBV10-3 and TRBJ2-1, with D tentatively TRBD1 (5 bases). The receptor's source is a male patient younger than 18 who had a stem cell transplant for acute lymphoblastic leukemia, so the T cells may come from the graft donor. The sample was PBMCs, mostly from graft donor cells, taken 60 days after TCRalphabeta/CD19-depleted stem cell transplant. The CDR3 here is CAAGASPTGNEQFF. CDR3 sequence (DNA): TGTGCCGCTGGGGCATCACCTACTGGCAATGAGCAGTTCTTC.